This T cell receptor (beta chain) was obtained from a study of T-cell memory formation after mild COVID-19. UMIs and sample barcodes were carried by the TCR alpha and TCR beta cDNA libraries that 5'RACE produced using constant-segment primers. TCRdb processed the 5' RACE reads anew with MiXCR; each CDR3 protein has one entry. The sample records 350,000 to 500,000 distinct CDR3 sequences, more than 15% being singletons. Germline loops: CDR1 MDHEN, CDR2 SYDVKM. CDR3 length equals 18 residues. V shed 5 bases and J 0 bases; nucleotides not matched to a gene: 12. Regarding the study as a whole: The appearance of some responding clones in pre-infection memory suggested that cross-reactive memory joined. Later expanders leaned CD4+, whereas day 15 to 85 contracting clones were balanced CD4/CD8. The CD4+ clones that contracted clustered mainly within CM and EM, and the CD8+ clones concentrated in EMRA.

This clonotype was counted a few times. Its antigen is unidentified. The clonotype was recovered from a man aged 18 to 29 who had mild COVID-19 (a few samples of this study predate the infection). Cell type and time point are not known. The material sequenced was PBMCs or a T cell subset sorted from them (not recorded which). This sequence joins TRBV28 and TRBJ2-4, with 8 positions matching TRBD2. CDR3 in DNA: TGTGCCAGCAGTGTGGGGGTACTAGCGGATCTAGCCAAAAACATTCAGTACTTC. As protein: CASSVGVLADLAKNIQYF.